Here is one TCR beta chain with its context. The V gene end was trimmed by 10 bases and the J gene end by 9 bases; junction bases not matched to a gene: 12. Germline CDR1 reads MDHEN; CDR2 reads SYDVKM. The CDR3 is 13 amino acids. These data are taken from a study of identical twins. TCRdb ran MiXCR on the 5' RACE reads and lists one entry per CDR3 protein. The sample lists 1.5 million to 2 million distinct CDR3 sequences; about 31% were seen once. The sequenced sample was cord blood. The chain joins TRBV28 to TRBJ2-1; the match to TRBD1 covers 7 bases. This clonotype was obtained from a newborn girl in good health. The CDR3: CAIERGGRGEQFF. Written as DNA, the CDR3 is TGTGCCATCGAGCGAGGGGGCAGGGGTGAGCAGTTCTTC. Drawing the rest from reference TRBV28 and TRBJ2-1, the complete variable domain is DVKVTQSSRYLVKRTGEKVFLECVQDMDHENMFWYRQDPGLGLRLIYFSYDVKMKEKGDIPEGYSVSREKKERFSLILESASTNQTSMYLCAIERGGRGEQFFGPGTRLTVL.